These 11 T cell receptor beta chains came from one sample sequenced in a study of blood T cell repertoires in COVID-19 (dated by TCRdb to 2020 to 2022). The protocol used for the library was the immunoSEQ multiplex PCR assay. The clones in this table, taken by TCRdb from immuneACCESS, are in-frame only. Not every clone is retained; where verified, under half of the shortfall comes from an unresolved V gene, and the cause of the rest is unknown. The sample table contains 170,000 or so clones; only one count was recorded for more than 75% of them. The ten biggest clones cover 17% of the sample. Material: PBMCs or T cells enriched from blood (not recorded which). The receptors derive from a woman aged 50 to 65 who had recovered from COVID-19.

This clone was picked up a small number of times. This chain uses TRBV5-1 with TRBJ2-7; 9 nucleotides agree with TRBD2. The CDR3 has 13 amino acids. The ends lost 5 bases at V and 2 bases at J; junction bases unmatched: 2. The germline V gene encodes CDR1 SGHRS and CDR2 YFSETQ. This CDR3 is CASSPSGTYEQYF. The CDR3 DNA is TGCGCCAGCAGTCCTAGCGGGACCTACGAGCAGTACTTC.

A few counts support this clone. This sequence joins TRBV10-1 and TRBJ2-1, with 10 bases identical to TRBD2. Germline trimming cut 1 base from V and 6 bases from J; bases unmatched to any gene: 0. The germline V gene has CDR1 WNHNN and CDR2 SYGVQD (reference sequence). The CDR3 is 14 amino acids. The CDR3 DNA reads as TGCGCCAGCAGTGAGTGGACTAGCGGCAATGAGCAGTTCTTC. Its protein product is CASSEWTSGNEQFF.

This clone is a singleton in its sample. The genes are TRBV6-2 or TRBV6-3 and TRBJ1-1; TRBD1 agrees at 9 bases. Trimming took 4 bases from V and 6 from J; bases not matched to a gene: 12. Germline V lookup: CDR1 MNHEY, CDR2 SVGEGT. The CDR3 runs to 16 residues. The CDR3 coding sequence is TGTGCCAGCAGTTTGGTCCCGGGACAGGGTTCAGCTGAAGCTTTCTTT. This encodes CASSLVPGQGSAEAFF.

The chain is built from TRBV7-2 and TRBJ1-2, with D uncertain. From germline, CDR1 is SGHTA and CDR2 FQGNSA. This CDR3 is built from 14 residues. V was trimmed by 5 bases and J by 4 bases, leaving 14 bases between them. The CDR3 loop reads CASSPGRLFYGYTF. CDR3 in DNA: TGTGCCAGCAGCCCGGGTCGGTTGTTCTATGGCTACACCTTC.

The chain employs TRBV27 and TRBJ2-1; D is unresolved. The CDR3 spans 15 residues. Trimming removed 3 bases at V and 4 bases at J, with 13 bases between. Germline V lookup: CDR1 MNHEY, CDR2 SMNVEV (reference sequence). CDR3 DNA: TGTGCCAGCAGTTTGTTTAGTGAACCTTACAATGAGCAGTTCTTC. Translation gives CASSLFSEPYNEQFF.

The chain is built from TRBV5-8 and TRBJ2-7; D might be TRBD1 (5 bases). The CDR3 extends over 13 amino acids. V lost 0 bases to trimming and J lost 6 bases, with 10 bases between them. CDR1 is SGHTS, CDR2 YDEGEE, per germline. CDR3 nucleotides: TGTGCCAGCAGCTTGGCCAGGGTCGGCGAGCAGTACTTC. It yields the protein CASSLARVGEQYF.

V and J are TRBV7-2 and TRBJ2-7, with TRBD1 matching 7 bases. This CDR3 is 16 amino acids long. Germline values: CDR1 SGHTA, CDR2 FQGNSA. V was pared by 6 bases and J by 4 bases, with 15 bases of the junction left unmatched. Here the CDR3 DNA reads TGTGCCAGCAGACGGACAGGCGCGGACCTTTCTTACGAGCAGTACTTC. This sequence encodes CASRRTGADLSYEQYF.

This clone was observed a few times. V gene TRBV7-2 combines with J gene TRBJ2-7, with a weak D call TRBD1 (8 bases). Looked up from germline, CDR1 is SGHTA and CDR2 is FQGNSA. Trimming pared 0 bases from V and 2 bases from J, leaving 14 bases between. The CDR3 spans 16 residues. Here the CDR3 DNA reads TGTGCCAGCAGCTTAGCGCCCACAGGGGGGGCCTACGAGCAGTACTTC. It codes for CASSLAPTGGAYEQYF.

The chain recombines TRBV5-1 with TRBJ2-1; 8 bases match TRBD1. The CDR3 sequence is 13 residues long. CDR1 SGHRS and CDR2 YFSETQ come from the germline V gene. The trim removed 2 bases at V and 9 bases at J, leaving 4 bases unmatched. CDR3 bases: TGCGCCAGCAGCTTCGGACAGGGAGGTGAGCAGTTCTTC. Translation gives CASSFGQGGEQFF.

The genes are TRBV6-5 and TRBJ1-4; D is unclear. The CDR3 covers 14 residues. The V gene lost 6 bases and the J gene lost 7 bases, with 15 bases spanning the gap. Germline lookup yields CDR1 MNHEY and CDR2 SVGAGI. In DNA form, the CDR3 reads TGTGCCAGCAGGGATAGCCTAATTGGTGAAAAACTGTTTTTT. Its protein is CASRDSLIGEKLFF.

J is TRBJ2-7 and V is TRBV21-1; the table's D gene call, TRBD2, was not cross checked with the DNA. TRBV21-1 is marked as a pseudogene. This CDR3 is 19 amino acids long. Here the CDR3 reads CASSPPGRARWLGAGEQYF. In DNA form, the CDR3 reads TGTGCCAGCAGCCCCCCAGGGAGGGCTCGGTGGTTAGGAGCTGGCGAGCAGTACTTC.